Listed below are T cell receptor beta chains from one sample, sequenced in a study of T cell responses to AZD1222 COVID-19 vaccine. Using immunoSEQ multiplex PCR, the repertoire was profiled, and TCRdb retains in-frame clones only, with some absent. Seen here are 140,000 to 150,000 clones, about 90% observed once, and the top ten hold roughly 3.3%. Sequenced material: peripheral blood, taken 28 days after the second AZD1222 dose. The origin of the receptors is an adult who received the AZD1222 COVID-19 vaccine. CDR3s include the opening cysteine and the closing phenylalanine or tryptophan. A D gene is named only where the DNA matches it firmly. Clone size is not always given. Where it is, it says once, few, many or a class for expanded clones.

v_call	clone_size	j_call	d_call	cdr3_aa	cdr3_nt
TRBV7-2	.	TRBJ1-4	TRBD1	CASSKGGYSNEKLFF	TGTGCCAGCAGCAAAGGGGGCTACTCTAATGAAAAACTGTTTTTT
TRBV5-5	.	TRBJ2-1	.	CASSLDYYNEQFF	TGTGCCAGCAGCCTAGATTACTACAATGAGCAGTTCTTC
TRBV7-9	.	TRBJ1-1	.	CASSQAAADEAFF	TGTGCCAGCAGCCAGGCAGCTGCCGATGAAGCTTTCTTT
TRBV7-2	.	TRBJ2-5	.	CASSSRRGQETQYF	TGTGCCAGCAGCTCGAGACGGGGCCAGGAGACCCAGTACTTC
TRBV6-1	.	TRBJ2-7	TRBD1	CASSETGTYEQYF	TGTGCCAGCAGTGAGACAGGGACCTACGAGCAGTACTTC
TRBV11-2	once	TRBJ1-1	.	CASSLDRRHEAFF	TGTGCCAGCAGCTTAGATCGGCGACATGAAGCTTTCTTT
TRBV7-2	.	TRBJ1-5	.	CASSLEARQPQHF	TGTGCCAGCAGCTTAGAGGCGCGTCAGCCCCAGCATTTT
TRBV11-2	.	TRBJ1-3	.	CASSPSGNTIYF	TGTGCCAGCAGCCCTTCCGGAAACACCATATATTTT
TRBV5-1	.	TRBJ2-1	.	CASSLARTGNEQFF	TGCGCCAGCAGCTTGGCCAGGACGGGAAATGAGCAGTTCTTC
TRBV2	.	TRBJ2-1	TRBD2	CASRGLAGGNNEQFF	TGTGCCAGCAGGGGGCTAGCGGGAGGGAACAATGAGCAGTTCTTC
TRBV7-2	.	TRBJ2-7	.	CASSVGNHPVFYEQYF	TGTGCCAGCAGCGTCGGGAATCACCCCGTCTTCTACGAGCAGTACTTC
TRBV7-7	.	TRBJ2-5	.	CASSPRSLRETQYF	TGTGCCAGCAGCCCCAGGTCTCTACGGGAGACCCAGTACTTC
TRBV4-2	.	TRBJ2-2	.	CASSPVGDRELFF	TGTGCCAGCAGCCCGGTGGGGGACCGTGAGCTGTTTTTT
TRBV28	few	TRBJ1-1	TRBD1	CASSLWEDRGTEAFF	TGTGCCAGCAGTTTATGGGAGGACAGGGGCACTGAAGCTTTCTTT
TRBV27	.	TRBJ1-3	.	CASSLQGRYGNTIYF	TGTGCCAGCAGTTTACAGGGACGGTATGGAAACACCATATATTTT
TRBV5-4	few	TRBJ2-1	.	CASSFGLAMNNEQFF	TGTGCCAGCAGCTTTGGGCTAGCGATGAACAATGAGCAGTTCTTC
TRBV28	.	TRBJ2-2	.	CASSLILSGSGELFF	TGTGCCAGCAGTTTGATTCTAAGCGGTTCCGGGGAGCTGTTTTTT
TRBV7-2	once	TRBJ1-5	TRBD1	CASSLGHRGRNQPQHF	TGTGCCAGCAGCTTAGGACACAGGGGGCGGAATCAGCCCCAGCATTTT
TRBV6-2/TRBV6-3	.	TRBJ1-4	.	CASSYPGPLFF	TGTGCCAGCAGTTACCCAGGCCCGCTGTTTTTT
TRBV7-8	.	TRBJ2-2	TRBD1	CASSSPSGTENTGELFF	TGTGCCAGCAGCTCTCCGAGTGGGACAGAGAACACCGGGGAGCTGTTTTTT
TRBV28	.	TRBJ1-5	.	CASSLSGPYSNQPQHF	TGTGCCAGCAGTTTATCAGGACCATATAGCAATCAGCCCCAGCATTTT
TRBV2	.	TRBJ1-2	.	CASRPSGTRTYGYTF	TGTGCCAGCAGGCCATCAGGGACACGGACTTATGGCTACACCTTC
TRBV28	.	TRBJ2-6	.	CASSLIKSGANVLTF	TGTGCCAGCAGTTTAATAAAATCTGGGGCCAACGTCCTGACTTTC
TRBV29-1	.	TRBJ1-6	.	CSVASGDYNSPLHF	TGCAGCGTTGCCTCGGGGGACTATAATTCACCCCTCCACTTT
TRBV11-2	.	TRBJ1-5	.	CASSLGSIPINQPQHF	TGTGCCAGCAGCTTAGGCTCGATCCCTATCAATCAGCCCCAGCATTTT
TRBV5-4	once	TRBJ2-1	TRBD2	CASSLPPSGSSNEQFF	TGTGCCAGCAGCTTGCCACCTAGCGGGAGCTCCAATGAGCAGTTCTTC
TRBV27	.	TRBJ2-7	TRBD2	CASSLSASGTTYEQYF	TGTGCCAGCAGTTTATCGGCTAGCGGAACAACCTACGAGCAGTACTTC
TRBV7-3	.	TRBJ2-1	TRBD2	CASSLDETSGSFNYEQFF	TGTGCCAGCAGCTTAGATGAAACTAGCGGGAGTTTTAATTATGAGCAGTTCTTC